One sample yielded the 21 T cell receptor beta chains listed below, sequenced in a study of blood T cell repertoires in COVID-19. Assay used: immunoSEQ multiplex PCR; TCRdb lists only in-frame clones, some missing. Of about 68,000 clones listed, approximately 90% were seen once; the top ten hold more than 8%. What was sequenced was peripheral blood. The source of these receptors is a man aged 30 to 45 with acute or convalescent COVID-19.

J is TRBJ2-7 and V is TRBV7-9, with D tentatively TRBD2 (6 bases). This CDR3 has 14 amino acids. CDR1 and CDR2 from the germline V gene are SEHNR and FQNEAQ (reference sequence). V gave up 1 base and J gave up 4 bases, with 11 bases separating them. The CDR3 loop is CASSLDLASYEQYF. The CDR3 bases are TGTGCCAGCAGCTTAGACCTAGCGTCATACGAGCAGTACTTC. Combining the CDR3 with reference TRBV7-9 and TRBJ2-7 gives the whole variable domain DTGVSQNPRHKITKRGQNVTFRCDPISEHNRLYWYRQTLGQGPEFLTYFQNEAQLEKSRLLSDRFSAERPKGSFSTLEIQRTEQGDSAMYLCASSLDLASYEQYFGPGTRLTVT.

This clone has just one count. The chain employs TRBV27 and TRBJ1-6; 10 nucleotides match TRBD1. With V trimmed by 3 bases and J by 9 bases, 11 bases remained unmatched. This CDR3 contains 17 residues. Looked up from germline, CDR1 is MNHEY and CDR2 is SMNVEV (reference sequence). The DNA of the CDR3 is TGTGCCAGCAGTTTTAGAAGGCAGGGACAGGGGATTTCACCCCTCCACTTT. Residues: CASSFRRQGQGISPLHF.

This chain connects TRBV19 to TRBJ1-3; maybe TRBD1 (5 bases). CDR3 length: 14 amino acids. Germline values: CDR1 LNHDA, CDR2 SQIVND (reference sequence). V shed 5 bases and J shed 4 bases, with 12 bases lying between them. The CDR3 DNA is TGTGCCAGTAGTCCAACAGGAGCAGGAAACACCATATATTTT. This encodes CASSPTGAGNTIYF.

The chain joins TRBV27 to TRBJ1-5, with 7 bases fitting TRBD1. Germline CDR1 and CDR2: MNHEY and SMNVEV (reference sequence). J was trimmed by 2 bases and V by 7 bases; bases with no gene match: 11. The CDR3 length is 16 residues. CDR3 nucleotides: TGTGCCAGCACCCCAAGCTACGGGACAGGCAATCAGCCCCAGCATTTT. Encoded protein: CASTPSYGTGNQPQHF.

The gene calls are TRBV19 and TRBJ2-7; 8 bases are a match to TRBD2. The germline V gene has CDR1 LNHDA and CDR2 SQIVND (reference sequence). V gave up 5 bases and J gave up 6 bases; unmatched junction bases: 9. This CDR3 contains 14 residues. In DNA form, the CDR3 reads TGTGCCAGTAGTCCTCGGCCGGGAGGGAGCGAGCAGTACTTC. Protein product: CASSPRPGGSEQYF.

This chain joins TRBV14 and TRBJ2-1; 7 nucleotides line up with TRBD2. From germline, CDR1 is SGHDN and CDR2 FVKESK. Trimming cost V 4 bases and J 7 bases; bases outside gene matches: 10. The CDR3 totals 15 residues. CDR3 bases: TGTGCCAGCAGCCCCCAGGGAAGCGGGGTAAATGAGCAGTTCTTC. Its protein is CASSPQGSGVNEQFF.

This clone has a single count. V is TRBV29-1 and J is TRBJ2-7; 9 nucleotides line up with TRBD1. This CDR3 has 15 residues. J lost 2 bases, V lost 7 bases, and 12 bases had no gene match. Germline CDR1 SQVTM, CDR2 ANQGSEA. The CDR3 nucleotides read TGCAGCGCCCTCCTCCCGACAGGGGGAACCTACGAGCAGTACTTC. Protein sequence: CSALLPTGGTYEQYF.

The CDR3 DNA follows: TGTGCCAGCAAGAAGGGAGCGACCACTGAAGCTTTCTTT. Translating it yields CASKKGATTEAFF. J is TRBJ1-1 and V is TRBV6-5; no reliable D call. The CDR3 runs 13 residues. Germline V gene sequence: CDR1 MNHEY, CDR2 SVGAGI. V shed 7 bases and J shed 4 bases, with 13 bases lying between them.

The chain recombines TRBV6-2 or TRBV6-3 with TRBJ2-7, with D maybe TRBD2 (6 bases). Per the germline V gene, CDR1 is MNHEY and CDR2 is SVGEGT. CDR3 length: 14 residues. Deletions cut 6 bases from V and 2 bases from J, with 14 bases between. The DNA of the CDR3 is TGTGCCAGCAGCACGGGACTCCTCACCTACGAGCAGTACTTC. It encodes CASSTGLLTYEQYF.

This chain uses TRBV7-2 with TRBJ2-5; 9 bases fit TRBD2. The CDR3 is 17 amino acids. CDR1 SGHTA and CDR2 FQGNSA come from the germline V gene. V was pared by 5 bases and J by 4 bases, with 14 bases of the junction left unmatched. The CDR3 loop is CASSRGLAGMVAETQYF. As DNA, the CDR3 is TGTGCCAGCAGCCGTGGGCTAGCGGGGATGGTAGCAGAGACCCAGTACTTC.

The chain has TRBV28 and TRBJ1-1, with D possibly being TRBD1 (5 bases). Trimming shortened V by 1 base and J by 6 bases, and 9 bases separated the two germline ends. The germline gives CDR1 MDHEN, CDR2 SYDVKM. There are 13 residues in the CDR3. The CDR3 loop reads CASSLSGGAEAFF. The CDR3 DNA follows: TGTGCCAGCAGTTTATCGGGGGGGGCTGAAGCTTTCTTT.

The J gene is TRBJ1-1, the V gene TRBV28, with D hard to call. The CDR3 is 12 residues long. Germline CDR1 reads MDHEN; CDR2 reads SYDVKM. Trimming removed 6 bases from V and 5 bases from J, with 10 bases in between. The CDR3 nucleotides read TGTGCCAGCAGCCTGCGGCAGACTGAAGCTTTCTTT. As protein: CASSLRQTEAFF.

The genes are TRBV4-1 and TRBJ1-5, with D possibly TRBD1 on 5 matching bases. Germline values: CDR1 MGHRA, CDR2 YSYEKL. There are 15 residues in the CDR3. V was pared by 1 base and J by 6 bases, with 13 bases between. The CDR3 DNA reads TGCGCCAGCAGCCAAGTAAGCGACAGAAGTCAGCCCCAGCATTTT. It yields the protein CASSQVSDRSQPQHF.

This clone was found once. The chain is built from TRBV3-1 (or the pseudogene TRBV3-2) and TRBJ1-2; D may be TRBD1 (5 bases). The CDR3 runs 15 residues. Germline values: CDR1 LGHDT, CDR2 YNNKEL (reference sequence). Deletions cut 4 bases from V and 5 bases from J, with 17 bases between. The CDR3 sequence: CASSPTSGGAYGYTF. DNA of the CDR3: TGTGCCAGCAGCCCCACCTCGGGAGGGGCGTATGGCTACACCTTC.

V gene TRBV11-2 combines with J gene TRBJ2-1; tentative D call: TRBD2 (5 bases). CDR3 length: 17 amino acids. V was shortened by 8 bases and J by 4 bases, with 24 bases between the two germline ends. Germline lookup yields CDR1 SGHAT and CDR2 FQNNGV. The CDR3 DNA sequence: TGTGCCAGCCGCGACCAGGCGGGTCTGTCCTATTACAATGAGCAGTTCTTC. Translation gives CASRDQAGLSYYNEQFF.

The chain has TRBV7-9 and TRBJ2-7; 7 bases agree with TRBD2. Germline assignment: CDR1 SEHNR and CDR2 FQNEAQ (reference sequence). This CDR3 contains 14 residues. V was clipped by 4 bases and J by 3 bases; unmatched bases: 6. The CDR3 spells CASSSSGQGYEQYF. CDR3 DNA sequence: TGTGCCAGCAGCTCTAGCGGCCAGGGCTACGAGCAGTACTTC.

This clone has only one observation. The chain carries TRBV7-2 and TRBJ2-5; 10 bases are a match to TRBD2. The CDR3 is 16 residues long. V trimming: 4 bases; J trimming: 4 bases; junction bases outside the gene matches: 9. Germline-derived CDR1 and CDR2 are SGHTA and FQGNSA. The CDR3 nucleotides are TGTGCCAGCAGCTACGGCAGCGGGAGGGCCGGAGAGACCCAGTACTTC. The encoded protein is CASSYGSGRAGETQYF. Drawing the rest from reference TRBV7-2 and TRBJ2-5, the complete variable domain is GAGVSQSPSNKVTEKGKDVELRCDPISGHTALYWYRQSLGQGLEFLIYFQGNSAPDKSGLPSDRFSAERTGGSVSTLTIQRTQQEDSAVYLCASSYGSGRAGETQYFGPGTRLLVL.

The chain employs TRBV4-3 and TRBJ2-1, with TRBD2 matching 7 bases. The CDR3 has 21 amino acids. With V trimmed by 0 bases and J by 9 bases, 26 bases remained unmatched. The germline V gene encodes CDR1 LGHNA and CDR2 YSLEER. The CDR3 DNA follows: TGCGCCAGCAGCCAAGATCTGGCTAGCGGCTACTTTTACGGTACTAAGGGTGAGCAGTTCTTC. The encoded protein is CASSQDLASGYFYGTKGEQFF.

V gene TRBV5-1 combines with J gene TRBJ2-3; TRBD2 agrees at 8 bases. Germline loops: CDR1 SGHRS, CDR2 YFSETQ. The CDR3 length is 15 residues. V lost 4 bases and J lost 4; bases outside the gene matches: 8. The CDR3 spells CASSDGTSGSDTQYF. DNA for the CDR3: TGCGCCAGCAGCGACGGGACTAGTGGGTCAGATACGCAGTATTTT. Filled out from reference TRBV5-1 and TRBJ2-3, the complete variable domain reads KAGVTQTPRYLIKTRGQQVTLSCSPISGHRSVSWYQQTPGQGLQFLFEYFSETQRNKGNFPGRFSGRQFSNSRSEMNVSTLELGDSALYLCASSDGTSGSDTQYFGPGTRLTVL.

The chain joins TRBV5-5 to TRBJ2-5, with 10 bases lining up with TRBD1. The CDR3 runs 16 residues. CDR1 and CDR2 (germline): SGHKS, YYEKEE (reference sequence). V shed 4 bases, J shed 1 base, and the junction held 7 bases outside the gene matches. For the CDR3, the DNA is TGTGCCAGCAGCGAAAGGACAGGGGGTGGCCAAGAGACCCAGTACTTC. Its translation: CASSERTGGGQETQYF.

The CDR3 bases are TGCGCCAGCAGCCCCGAGACAGGGTTTGACAACAATGAGCAGTTCTTC. It codes for CASSPETGFDNNEQFF. The rearrangement links TRBV5-1 to TRBJ2-1; 7 positions agree with TRBD1. V lost 4 bases, J lost 5 bases, and 12 bases stayed unmatched. Germline CDR1 SGHRS, CDR2 YFSETQ. The CDR3 is 16 amino acids. The whole variable domain, remainder taken from reference TRBV5-1 and TRBJ2-1, is KAGVTQTPRYLIKTRGQQVTLSCSPISGHRSVSWYQQTPGQGLQFLFEYFSETQRNKGNFPGRFSGRQFSNSRSEMNVSTLELGDSALYLCASSPETGFDNNEQFFGPGTRLTVL.